The present entry profiles one T cell receptor (beta chain) with its context. This CDR3 region has 19 residues. Per germline, CDR1 SGHRS and CDR2 YFSETQ. V trimming: 4 bases; J trimming: 7 bases; junction bases outside the gene matches: 14. The record originates from a study of blood T cell repertoires in COVID-19. Overall study: Sites in the United States, Italy and Spain provided acute and convalescent COVID-19 samples. The cDNA or gDNA used as material had been derived from T cells, B-cell-depleted T cells, or PBMCs.

Sequenced by immunoSEQ multiplex PCR; TCRdb stores in-frame clones only, minus some. The sample holds about 320,000 clones; about 90% are singletons and the top ten take about 4.7%. The sample was PBMCs or T cells enriched from blood (not recorded which). The gene calls are TRBV5-1 and TRBJ2-1, with TRBD2 identical over 16 bases. This TCR derives from a man younger than 45 who had recovered from COVID-19. Here the CDR3 reads CASSAGPGLAGGPMNEQFF. DNA for the CDR3: TGCGCCAGCAGCGCCGGCCCGGGACTAGCGGGGGGGCCGATGAATGAGCAGTTCTTC.